The clone carrying this TCR beta chain has only a few counts. Its cognate antigen is unknown. This record belongs to a study of response to subunit inactivated influenza vaccine. Study-level results: New T cells are recruited in small numbers by each seasonal influenza vaccination, according to the authors' suggestion.

CDR1 is SEHNR, CDR2 FQNEAQ, per germline (reference sequence). This CDR3 spans 11 amino acids. The ends were cut back, 10 bases at V and 4 bases at J, with 7 bases in the middle. In TCRdb, the RT-PCR reads were re-called with MiXCR into one record per CDR3 protein. This table holds about half a million distinct CDR3 sequences, 9.5% to 12% found once. The source material was PBMCs from blood, sampled roughly 45 days after vaccination. J is TRBJ2-2 and V is TRBV7-9; no firm D call. The TCR was taken from a man in his fifties or sixties who received an inactivated influenza vaccine. The CDR3 coding sequence is TGTGCCACCCTGCTCACCGGGGAGCTGTTTTTT. Its translation: CATLLTGELFF.